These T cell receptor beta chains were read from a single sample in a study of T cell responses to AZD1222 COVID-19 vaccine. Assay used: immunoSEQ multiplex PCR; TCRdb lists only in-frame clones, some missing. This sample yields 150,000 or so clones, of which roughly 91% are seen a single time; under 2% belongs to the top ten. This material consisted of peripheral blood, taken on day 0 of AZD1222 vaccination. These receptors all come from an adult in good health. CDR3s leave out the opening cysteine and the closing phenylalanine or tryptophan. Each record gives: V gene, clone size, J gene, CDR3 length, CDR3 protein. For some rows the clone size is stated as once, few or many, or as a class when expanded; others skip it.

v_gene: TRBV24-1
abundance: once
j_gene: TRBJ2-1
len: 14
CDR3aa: ATSDSSSGRAGEQF

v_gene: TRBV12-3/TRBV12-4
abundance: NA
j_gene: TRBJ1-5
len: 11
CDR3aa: ASRPGFNQPQH

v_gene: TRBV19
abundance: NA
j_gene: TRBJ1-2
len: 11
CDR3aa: ASSIGQGRGYT

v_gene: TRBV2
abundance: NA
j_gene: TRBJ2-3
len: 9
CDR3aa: ASSGRDTQY

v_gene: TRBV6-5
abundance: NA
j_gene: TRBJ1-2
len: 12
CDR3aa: ASSSTGGHYGYT

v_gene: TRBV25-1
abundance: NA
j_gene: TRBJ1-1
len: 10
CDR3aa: ASSERGRQAF

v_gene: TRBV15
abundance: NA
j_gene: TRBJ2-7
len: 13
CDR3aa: ATSSSGTGTYEQY

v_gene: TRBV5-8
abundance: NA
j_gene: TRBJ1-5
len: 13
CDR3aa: ASSLNGQSFQPQH

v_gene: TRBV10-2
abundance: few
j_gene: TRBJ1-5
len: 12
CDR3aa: ASRFSQGGQPQH

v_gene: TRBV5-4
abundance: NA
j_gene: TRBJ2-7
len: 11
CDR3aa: ASSAGTGNEQY

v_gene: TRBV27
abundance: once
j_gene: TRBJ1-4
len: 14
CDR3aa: ASTRRVRGTNEKLF

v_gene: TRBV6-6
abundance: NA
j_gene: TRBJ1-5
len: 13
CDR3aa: ATATGGGGNQPQH

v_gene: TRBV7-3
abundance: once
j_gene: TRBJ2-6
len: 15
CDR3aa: ASSRSQGASGANVLT

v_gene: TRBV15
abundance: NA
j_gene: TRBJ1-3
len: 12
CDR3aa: ATQRGTSGNTIY

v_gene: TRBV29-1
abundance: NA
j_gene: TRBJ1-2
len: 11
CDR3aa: SHAELANYGYT

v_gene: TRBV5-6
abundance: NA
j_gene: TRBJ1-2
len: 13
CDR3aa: ASSFDGQGSYGYT

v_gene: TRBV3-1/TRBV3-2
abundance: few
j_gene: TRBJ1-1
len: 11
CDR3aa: ASRQGLNTEAF

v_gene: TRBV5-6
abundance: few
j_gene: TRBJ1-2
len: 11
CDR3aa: ASSLGAPGGYT

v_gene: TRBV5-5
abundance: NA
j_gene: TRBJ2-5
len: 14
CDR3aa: ASSPAPTGGMETQY

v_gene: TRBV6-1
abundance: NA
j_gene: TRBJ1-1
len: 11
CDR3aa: ASSEATGGHAF

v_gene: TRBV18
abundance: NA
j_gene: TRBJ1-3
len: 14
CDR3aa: ASSPDRGVLGNTIY

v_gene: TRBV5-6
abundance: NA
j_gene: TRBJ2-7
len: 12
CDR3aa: ASTFLDRTYEQY

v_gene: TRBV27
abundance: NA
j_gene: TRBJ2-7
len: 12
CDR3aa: ASRRTDTPYEQY

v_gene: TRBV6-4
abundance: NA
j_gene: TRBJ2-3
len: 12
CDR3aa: ASQKDRGADTQY

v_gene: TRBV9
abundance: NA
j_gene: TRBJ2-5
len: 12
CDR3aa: ASSGTGAQETQY